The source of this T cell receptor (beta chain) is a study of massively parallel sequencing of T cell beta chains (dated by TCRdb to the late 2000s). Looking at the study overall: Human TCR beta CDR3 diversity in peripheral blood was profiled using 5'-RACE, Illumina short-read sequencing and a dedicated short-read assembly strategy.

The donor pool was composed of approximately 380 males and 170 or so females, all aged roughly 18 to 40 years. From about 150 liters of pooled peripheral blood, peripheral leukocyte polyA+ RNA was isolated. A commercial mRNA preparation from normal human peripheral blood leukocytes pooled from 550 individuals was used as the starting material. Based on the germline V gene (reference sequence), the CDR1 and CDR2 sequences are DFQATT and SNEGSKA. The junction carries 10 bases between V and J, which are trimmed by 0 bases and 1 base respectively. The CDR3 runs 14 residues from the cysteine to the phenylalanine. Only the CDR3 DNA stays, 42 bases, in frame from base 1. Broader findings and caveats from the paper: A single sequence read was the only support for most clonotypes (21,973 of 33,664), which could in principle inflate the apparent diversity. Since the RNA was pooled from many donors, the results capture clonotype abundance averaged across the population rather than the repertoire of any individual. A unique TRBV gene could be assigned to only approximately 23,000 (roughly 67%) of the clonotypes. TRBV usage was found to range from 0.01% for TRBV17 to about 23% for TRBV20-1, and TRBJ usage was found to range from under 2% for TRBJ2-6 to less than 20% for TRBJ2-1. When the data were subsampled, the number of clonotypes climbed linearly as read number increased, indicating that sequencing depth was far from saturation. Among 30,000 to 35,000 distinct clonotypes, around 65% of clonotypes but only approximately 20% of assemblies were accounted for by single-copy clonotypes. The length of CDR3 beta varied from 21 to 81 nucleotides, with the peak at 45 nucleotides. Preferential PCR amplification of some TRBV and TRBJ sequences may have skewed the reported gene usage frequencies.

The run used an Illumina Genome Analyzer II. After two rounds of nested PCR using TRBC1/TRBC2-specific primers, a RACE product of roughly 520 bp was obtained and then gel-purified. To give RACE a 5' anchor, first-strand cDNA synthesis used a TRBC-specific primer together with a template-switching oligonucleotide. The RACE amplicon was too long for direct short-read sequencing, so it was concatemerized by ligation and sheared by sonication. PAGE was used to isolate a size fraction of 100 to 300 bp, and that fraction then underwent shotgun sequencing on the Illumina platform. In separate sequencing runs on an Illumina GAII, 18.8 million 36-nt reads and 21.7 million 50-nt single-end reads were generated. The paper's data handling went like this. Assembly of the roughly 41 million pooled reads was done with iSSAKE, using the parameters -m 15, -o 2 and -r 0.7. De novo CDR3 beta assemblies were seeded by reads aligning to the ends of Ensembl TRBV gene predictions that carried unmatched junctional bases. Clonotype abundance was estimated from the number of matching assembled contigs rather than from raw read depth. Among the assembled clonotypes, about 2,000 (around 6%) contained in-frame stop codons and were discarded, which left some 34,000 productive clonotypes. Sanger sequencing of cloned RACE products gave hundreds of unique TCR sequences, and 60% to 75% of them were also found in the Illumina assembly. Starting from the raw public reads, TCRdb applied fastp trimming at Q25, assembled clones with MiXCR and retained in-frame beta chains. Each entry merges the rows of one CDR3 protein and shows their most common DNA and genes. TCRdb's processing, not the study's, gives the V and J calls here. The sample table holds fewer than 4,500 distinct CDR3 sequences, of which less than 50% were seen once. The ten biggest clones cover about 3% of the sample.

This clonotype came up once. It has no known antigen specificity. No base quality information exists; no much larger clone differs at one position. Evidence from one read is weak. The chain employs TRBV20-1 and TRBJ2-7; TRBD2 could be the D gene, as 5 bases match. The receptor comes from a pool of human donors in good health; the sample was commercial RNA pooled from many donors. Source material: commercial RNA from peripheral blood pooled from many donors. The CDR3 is CSARDAGFSYEQYF. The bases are TGCAGTGCTAGAGATGCGGGTTTTTCCTACGAGCAGTACTTC.